A single sample gave rise to the 9 T cell receptor beta chains below, sequenced in a study of blood T cell repertoires in COVID-19. Using immunoSEQ multiplex PCR, the repertoire was profiled, and TCRdb retains in-frame clones only, with some absent. The sample holds about 120,000 clones; 80% to 90% are singletons and the top ten take 25% to 35%. Sequencing used peripheral blood. These receptors came from a man between 65 and 80 years old with active or convalescent COVID-19.

This clone has only a few counts. Other DNA sequences from this sample encode an identical CDR3 as well. The chain uses TRBV18 and TRBJ1-1; 7 bases align to TRBD1. The junction had 5 bases not matched to a gene; V was cut back by 6 bases and J by 1 base. CDR1 KGHSH and CDR2 LQKENI come from the germline V gene. The CDR3 consists of 14 residues. CDR3 loop: CASSRAGGNTEAFF. The CDR3 DNA reads as TGTGCCAGCTCCCGGGCAGGGGGGAACACTGAAGCTTTCTTT.

The rearrangement uses TRBV12-3 or TRBV12-4 and TRBJ1-2; D gene uncertain. CDR3 length: 13 amino acids. V gave up 2 bases and J gave up 5 bases, with 9 bases separating them. The CDR3 coding sequence is TGTGCCAGCAGTTTAATAGGGAGTTATGGCTACACCTTC. This encodes CASSLIGSYGYTF.

The V gene is TRBV30, the J gene TRBJ1-1; D is uncertain. Trimming cost V 0 bases and J 1 base, with 6 bases left between them. Per germline, CDR1 GTSNPN and CDR2 SVGIG (reference sequence). The CDR3 totals 13 residues. In DNA form, the CDR3 reads TGTGCCTGGAGTGTAGCCGGGAACACTGAAGCTTTCTTT. This sequence encodes CAWSVAGNTEAFF.

This clone occurred once. The chain employs TRBV29-1 and TRBJ2-2, with D hard to call. CDR1 and CDR2 from the germline V gene are SQVTM and ANQGSEA. The CDR3 is 11 amino acids. Trimming shortened V by 3 bases and J by 7 bases, and 6 bases separated the two germline ends. The CDR3 coding sequence is TGCAGCGTTGACAGGAACGGGGAGCTGTTTTTT. Protein sequence: CSVDRNGELFF.

V usage is TRBV27 and J usage is TRBJ1-1, with 9 bases matching TRBD1. Unmatched junction bases numbered 15, after V lost 5 bases and J lost 5 bases. The germline CDR1 and CDR2 sequences are MNHEY and SMNVEV (reference sequence). The CDR3 loop spans 17 amino acids. CDR3 in amino acids: CASSPRTGEAFKTEAFF. The CDR3 DNA is TGTGCCAGCAGTCCAAGGACAGGGGAAGCTTTTAAGACTGAAGCTTTCTTT.

The chain employs TRBV11-3 and TRBJ1-1, with a possible D match to TRBD1 (5 bases). The length of the CDR3 is 12 residues. CDR1 is SGHNT, CDR2 YENEEA, per germline. V was clipped by 5 bases and J by 8 bases, with 12 bases between them. CDR3 residues: CASSPAGGEAFF. As DNA, the CDR3 is TGTGCCAGCAGCCCTGCCGGGGGGGAAGCTTTCTTT.

This rearrangement joins TRBV18 to TRBJ1-6; 10 nucleotides agree with TRBD1. Germline assignment: CDR1 KGHSH and CDR2 LQKENI. With V trimmed by 2 bases and J by 8 bases, 3 bases remained unmatched. There are 15 residues in the CDR3. CDR3 nucleotides: TGTGCCAGCTCACCAGGGACAGGGGCTGATTCACCCCTCCACTTT. The encoded protein is CASSPGTGADSPLHF.

CDR3 protein: CASSFGGRRDTQYF. The CDR3 coding sequence is TGTGCCAGCAGCTTCGGTGGGAGGCGGGATACGCAGTATTTT. The chain uses TRBV7-2 and TRBJ2-3; D is perhaps TRBD2 (6 bases). Germline-derived CDR1 and CDR2 are SGHTA and FQGNSA. The CDR3 has 14 residues. V gave up 3 bases and J gave up 6 bases, with 13 bases separating them. The full variable domain, rest sourced from reference TRBV7-2 and TRBJ2-3, is GAGVSQSPSNKVTEKGKDVELRCDPISGHTALYWYRQSLGQGLEFLIYFQGNSAPDKSGLPSDRFSAERTGGSVSTLTIQRTQQEDSAVYLCASSFGGRRDTQYFGPGTRLTVL.

This clone was detected only a few times. Other DNA sequences within the sample encode an identical CDR3. This chain links TRBV5-1 with TRBJ2-5; TRBD1 aligns across 8 bases. The V and J ends lost 0 bases and 5 bases, in that order; junction bases with no gene match: 3. Germline V gene sequence: CDR1 SGHRS, CDR2 YFSETQ. CDR3 size: 14 residues. Here the CDR3 DNA reads TGCGCCAGCAGCTTGGCAGGGGGCGTTGAGACCCAGTACTTC. This sequence encodes CASSLAGGVETQYF.